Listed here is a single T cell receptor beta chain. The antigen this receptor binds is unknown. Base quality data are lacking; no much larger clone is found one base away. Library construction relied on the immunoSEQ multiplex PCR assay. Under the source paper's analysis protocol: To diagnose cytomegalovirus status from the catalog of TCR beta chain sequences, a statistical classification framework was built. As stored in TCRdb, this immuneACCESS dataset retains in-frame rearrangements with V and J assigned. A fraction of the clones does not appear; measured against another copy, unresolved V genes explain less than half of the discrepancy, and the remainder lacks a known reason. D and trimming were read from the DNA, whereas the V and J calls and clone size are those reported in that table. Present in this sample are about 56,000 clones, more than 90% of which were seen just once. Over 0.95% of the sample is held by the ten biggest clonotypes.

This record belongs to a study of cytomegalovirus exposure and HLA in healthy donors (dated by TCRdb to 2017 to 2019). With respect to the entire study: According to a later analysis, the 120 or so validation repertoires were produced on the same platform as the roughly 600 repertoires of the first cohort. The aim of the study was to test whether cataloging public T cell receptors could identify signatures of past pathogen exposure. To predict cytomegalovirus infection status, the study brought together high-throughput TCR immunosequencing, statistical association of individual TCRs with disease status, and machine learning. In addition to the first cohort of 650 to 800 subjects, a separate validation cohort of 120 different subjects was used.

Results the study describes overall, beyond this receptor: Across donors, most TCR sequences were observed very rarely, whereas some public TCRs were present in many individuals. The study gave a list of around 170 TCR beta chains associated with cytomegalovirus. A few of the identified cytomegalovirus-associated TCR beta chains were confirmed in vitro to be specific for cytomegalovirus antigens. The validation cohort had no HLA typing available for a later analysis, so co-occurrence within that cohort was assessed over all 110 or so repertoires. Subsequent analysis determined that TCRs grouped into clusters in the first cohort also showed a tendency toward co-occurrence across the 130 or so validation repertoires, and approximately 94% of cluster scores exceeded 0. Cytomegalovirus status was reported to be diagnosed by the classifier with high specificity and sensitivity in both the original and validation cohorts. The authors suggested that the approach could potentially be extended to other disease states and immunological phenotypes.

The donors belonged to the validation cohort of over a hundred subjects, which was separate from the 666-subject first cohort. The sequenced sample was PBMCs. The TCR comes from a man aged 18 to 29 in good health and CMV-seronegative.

The base sequence is TGTGCCAGCAGCCCCGGGGAATACACTTACAATGAGCAGTTCTTC. This codes for CASSPGEYTYNEQFF. The chain uses TRBV7-9 and TRBJ2-1; a tentative D call is TRBD2 (5 bases match). Trimming at the junction amounts to 5 bases on V and 4 bases on J, and the germline ends lie 15 bases apart. The CDR3 has 15 amino acids, counting the end cysteine and phenylalanine. The CDR3 DNA has 45 bases and is translated from base 1. The germline V gene (reference sequence) gives CDR1 as SEHNR and CDR2 as FQNEAQ.